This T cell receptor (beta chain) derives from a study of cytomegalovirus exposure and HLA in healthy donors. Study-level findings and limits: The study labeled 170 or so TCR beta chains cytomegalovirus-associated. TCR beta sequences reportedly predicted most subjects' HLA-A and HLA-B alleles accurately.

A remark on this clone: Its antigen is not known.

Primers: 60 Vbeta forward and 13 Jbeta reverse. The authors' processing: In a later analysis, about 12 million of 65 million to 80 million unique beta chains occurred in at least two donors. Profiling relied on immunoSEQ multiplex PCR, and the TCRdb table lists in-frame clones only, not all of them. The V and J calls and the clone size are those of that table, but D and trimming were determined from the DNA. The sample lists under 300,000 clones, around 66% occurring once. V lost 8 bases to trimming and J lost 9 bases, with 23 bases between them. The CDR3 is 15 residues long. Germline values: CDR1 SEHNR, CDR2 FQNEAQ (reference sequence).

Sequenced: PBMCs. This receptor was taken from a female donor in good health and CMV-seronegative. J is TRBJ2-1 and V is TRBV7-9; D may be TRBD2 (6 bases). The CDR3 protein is CASSLGAGVLSEQFF. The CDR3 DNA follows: TGTGCCAGCTCCCTTGGAGCGGGCGTGTTAAGTGAGCAGTTCTTC.